These T cell receptor beta chains were read from a single sample in a study of human T cells and chemical hapten exposure. TCRdb analysed the RACE reads with MiXCR anew, one entry per CDR3 protein. In the table there are approximately 160,000 distinct CDR3 sequences, 25% to 35% of which are singletons. This sample comprised whole blood, obtained in connection with sensitization to the hapten diphenylcyclopropenone (DPC). The source is a woman aged 18-29 years with alopecia areata. Some clones in this sample may be carry-over from other donors' samples. Both conserved end residues are part of each CDR3. D genes are given only for firm matches. Size is stated for part of the rows, as once, few or many counts, or as a class when the clone is expanded.

v_call	clone_size	d_call	j_call	cdr3_nt	cdr3_aa
TRBV4-1	few	TRBD1	TRBJ2-7	TGCGCCAGCAGCCTCACCCTAGGGGGCGACTACGAGCAGTACTTC	CASSLTLGGDYEQYF
TRBV5-1	few	TRBD2	TRBJ2-2	TGCGCCAGCAGCCCTTGGACTAGGGACGTCTCCGGGGAGCTGTTTTTT	CASSPWTRDVSGELFF
TRBV28	.	.	TRBJ2-3	TGTGCCAGCAGTTTAGTTAGTTCGGGGCCGGATACGCAGTATTTT	CASSLVSSGPDTQYF
TRBV29-1	few	TRBD1	TRBJ2-5	TGCAGCGTTGAGTCCGGGACAGGGAATAGAGAGACCCAGTACTTC	CSVESGTGNRETQYF
TRBV12-3/TRBV12-4	few	.	TRBJ1-6	TGTGCCAGCAGTTTGGAGGGCAAATCACCCCTCCACTTT	CASSLEGKSPLHF
TRBV29-1	.	.	TRBJ2-3	TGCAGCGTTGGACAACTAACTAGCACAGATACGCAGTATTTT	CSVGQLTSTDTQYF
TRBV7-9	few	.	TRBJ2-3	TGTGCCAGCAGCTCGTCCGGGCTCAGCACAGATACGCAGTATTTT	CASSSSGLSTDTQYF
TRBV6-5	.	.	TRBJ2-1	TGTGCCAGCAGTAGGCCGGGAGCCTACAATGAGCAGTTCTTC	CASSRPGAYNEQFF
TRBV11-1	few	TRBD1	TRBJ2-1	TGTGCCAGCAGCTACGGGACAGGGTATTTAGGTGAGCAGTTCTTC	CASSYGTGYLGEQFF
TRBV6-2/TRBV6-3	.	TRBD1	TRBJ2-7	TGTGCCAGCAGTTGGGACAGGGGTTACGAGCAGTACTTC	CASSWDRGYEQYF
TRBV12-3/TRBV12-4	few	.	TRBJ2-1	TGTGCCAGCAGCTTCCCCCCCTACAATGAGCAGTTCTTC	CASSFPPYNEQFF
TRBV12-3/TRBV12-4	few	TRBD1	TRBJ1-2	TGTGCCAGCAGTCTCGCGGGACAGGGGGCCCATGGCTACACCTTC	CASSLAGQGAHGYTF
TRBV20-1	many	.	TRBJ2-5	TGCAGTGCTAGAGCTCCGACTCAAGAGACCCAGTACTTC	CSARAPTQETQYF
TRBV28	many	.	TRBJ2-7	TGTGCCAGCAGCCAGGGACCCCTCGGGCAGTACTTC	CASSQGPLGQYF
TRBV9	.	.	TRBJ1-1	TGTGCCAGCAGCGTAGCTCAGGGCGGCACTGAAGCTTTCTTT	CASSVAQGGTEAFF
TRBV29-1	.	TRBD1	TRBJ1-2	TGCAGCGTTGAAGAGGGAGGGGGCCGGTATGGCTACACCTTC	CSVEEGGGRYGYTF
TRBV27	few	.	TRBJ2-3	TGTGCCAGCAGTTTACTGCAGAACACAGATACGCAGTATTTT	CASSLLQNTDTQYF
TRBV29-1	few	.	TRBJ1-2	TGCAGCGTTGACCGTAGGGTCTATGGCTACACCTTC	CSVDRRVYGYTF
TRBV6-6	many	.	TRBJ1-1	TGTGCCAGCAGTTACCCCTCGAAGGACATGAACACTGAAGCTTTCTTT	CASSYPSKDMNTEAFF
TRBV9	few	.	TRBJ2-5	TGTGCCAGCGGAATGGCGGGCCATCAAGAGACCCAGTACTTC	CASGMAGHQETQYF
TRBV3-1	.	.	TRBJ1-2	TGTGCCAGCAGCCAGTCACAGGGATATGGCTACACCTTC	CASSQSQGYGYTF
TRBV25-1	.	.	TRBJ2-7	TGTGCCAGCAGTGGAAACAGGGCTAATCCGGGCGAGCAGTACTTC	CASSGNRANPGEQYF
TRBV27	.	.	TRBJ2-6	TGTGCCAGCAGTGAGGACCCAATCCTCGGACCTGGGGCCAACGTCCTGACTTTC	CASSEDPILGPGANVLTF
TRBV29-1	few	TRBD1	TRBJ2-3	TGCAGCGTTGATGACAGGGGCCCCTCCGATACGCAGTATTTT	CSVDDRGPSDTQYF
TRBV7-9	.	TRBD1	TRBJ2-7	TGTGCCAGCAGCCCCCCGACAGGGGGTAACACCTACGAGCAGTACTTC	CASSPPTGGNTYEQYF
TRBV5-1	.	.	TRBJ2-7	TGCGCCAGCAGCTTGTTGCAGGCCCTCGCTTCCGAGCAGTACTTC	CASSLLQALASEQYF
TRBV29-1	few	.	TRBJ1-1	TGCAGCGTTGACAAGGACGGACCTGAAGCTTTCTTT	CSVDKDGPEAFF
TRBV6-2/TRBV6-3	few	TRBD1	TRBJ2-4	TGTGCCAGCAGTTACGGGGGACAGGTCTACTTC	CASSYGGQVYF
TRBV30	.	TRBD1	TRBJ2-7	TGTGCCCGACAGGGAACGTACGAGCAGTACTTC	CARQGTYEQYF
TRBV20-1	few	TRBD1	TRBJ2-1	TGCAGTGCCAGACAGGGGAGCTCCTACAATGAGCAGTTCTTC	CSARQGSSYNEQFF
TRBV2	.	TRBD2	TRBJ2-3	TGTGCCAGCAGTGGAGTACTAGCGGGGGGAAATACGCAGTATTTT	CASSGVLAGGNTQYF
TRBV5-4	few	TRBD2	TRBJ2-2	TGTGCCAGCAGCACTTCTAGCGGGGGTGCCGGGGAGCTGTTTTTT	CASSTSSGGAGELFF
TRBV27	.	.	TRBJ2-3	TGTGCCAGCAGTTTTTTCGGGGACCGACTTTCCACAGATACGCAGTATTTT	CASSFFGDRLSTDTQYF
TRBV25-1	.	.	TRBJ1-6	TGTGCCAGCAGTGAATCCGATATCCTAGGGATTTCACCCCTCCACTTT	CASSESDILGISPLHF
TRBV6-2/TRBV6-3	.	TRBD1	TRBJ1-4	TGTGCCAGCAGTTACTCTACAGGGGAGGATTATGAAAAACTGTTTTTT	CASSYSTGEDYEKLFF
TRBV7-8	.	.	TRBJ2-1	TGTGCCAGCAGCTTAGCGGGCGGACTATCCGTGCTGTTCTTC	CASSLAGGLSVLFF
TRBV5-1	many	.	TRBJ1-1	TGCGCCAGCAGCGGGGGGACTGAAGCTTTCTTT	CASSGGTEAFF
TRBV2	.	.	TRBJ2-3	TGTGCCAGCTGGCTGGACCCCGGTACGCAGTATTTT	CASWLDPGTQYF
TRBV9	few	.	TRBJ2-7	TGTGCCAGCAGCCTTAGCCCATCTCCCCTGGGCGAGCAGTACTTC	CASSLSPSPLGEQYF